This T cell receptor (beta chain) was identified in a study of metastatic and nonmetastatic thyroid tumors. Looking at the study overall: Malignant and benign thyroid patients had repertoires compared in peripheral blood and tumor or nodule tissue. Study-wide results and caveats: The reported finding was significantly higher TCR beta diversity in malignant thyroid tumors relative to benign nodules, in blood and tumor.

Original methodology: Researchers built a distant-metastasis classifier for papillary thyroid cancer that drew on CDR3 differences across clinicopathological groups. MiXCR was used by TCRdb to re-call the PCR reads. In this record, the V and J calls reflect TCRdb's handling and not the investigators' own analysis. The data show approximately 42,000 clones, about 24% seen once. Patients were all untreated before their thyroid surgery. This CDR3 is 16 amino acids long. Germline CDR1 SGHAT, CDR2 FQNNGV. V shed 1 base, J shed 3 bases, and the junction held 5 bases outside the gene matches. This clone occurred many times. The antigen is not known.

The receptor was derived from a female donor with papillary thyroid cancer or a benign thyroid nodule (not recorded which). Some clones in this sample may be carry-over from other donors' samples. Sequencing was done on a sample of tumor tissue. This chain connects TRBV11-2 to TRBJ2-2, with TRBD2 matching over 7 bases. CDR3 DNA: TGTGCCAGCAGCTTAGTAGGCGGGAGCTACACCGGGGAGCTGTTTTTT. As protein: CASSLVGGSYTGELFF.